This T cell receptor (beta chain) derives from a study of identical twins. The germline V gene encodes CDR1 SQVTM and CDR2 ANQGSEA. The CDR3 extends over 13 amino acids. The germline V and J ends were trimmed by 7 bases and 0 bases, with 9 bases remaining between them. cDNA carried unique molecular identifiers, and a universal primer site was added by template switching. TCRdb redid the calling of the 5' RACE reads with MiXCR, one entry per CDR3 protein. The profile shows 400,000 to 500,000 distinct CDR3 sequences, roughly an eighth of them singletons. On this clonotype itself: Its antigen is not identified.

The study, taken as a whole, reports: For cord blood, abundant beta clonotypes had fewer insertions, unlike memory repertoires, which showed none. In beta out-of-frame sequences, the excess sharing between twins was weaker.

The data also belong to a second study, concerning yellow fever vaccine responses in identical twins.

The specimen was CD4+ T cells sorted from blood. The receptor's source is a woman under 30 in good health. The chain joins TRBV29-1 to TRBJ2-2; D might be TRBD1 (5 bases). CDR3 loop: CSDDRTNTGELFF. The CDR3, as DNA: TGCAGCGACGACAGAACGAACACCGGGGAGCTGTTTTTT.